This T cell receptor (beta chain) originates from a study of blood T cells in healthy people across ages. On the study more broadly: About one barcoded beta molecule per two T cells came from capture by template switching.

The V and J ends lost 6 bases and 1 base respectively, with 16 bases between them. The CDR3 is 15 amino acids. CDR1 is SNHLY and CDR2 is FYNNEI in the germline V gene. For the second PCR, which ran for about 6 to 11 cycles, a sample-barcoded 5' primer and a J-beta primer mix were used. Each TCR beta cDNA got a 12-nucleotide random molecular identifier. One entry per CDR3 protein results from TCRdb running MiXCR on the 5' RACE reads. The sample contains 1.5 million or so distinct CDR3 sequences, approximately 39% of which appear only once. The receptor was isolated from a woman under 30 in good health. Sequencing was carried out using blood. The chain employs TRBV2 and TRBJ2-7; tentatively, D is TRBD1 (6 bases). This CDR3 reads CASRKDRFLSYEQYF. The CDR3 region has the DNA TGTGCCAGCAGGAAAGACAGGTTTTTATCCTACGAGCAGTACTTC.